This entry concerns a single T cell receptor (beta chain). The target antigen is unknown. All donors were Caucasian adults living in Nashville, Tennessee. The data derive from a study of shared clonotypes between healthy human individuals. Study-level points and caveats: Estimated richness values were generally larger in naive subsets than in memory subsets. Of the naive CD4 clonotypes, around 4.8% were shared across a few donors. Sampling used blood alone; tissue repertoires probably differ.

The CDR3 runs to 15 residues. V trimming: 5 bases; J trimming: 2 bases; junction bases outside the gene matches: 7. CDR1 is MNHEY, CDR2 SMNVEV, per germline (reference sequence). Sequencing was performed with immunoSEQ multiplex PCR; in TCRdb, only in-frame clones are kept and a portion is missing. This sample yields about 1 million clones, of which about three quarters are seen a single time; roughly 1.4% belongs to the top ten. V gene TRBV27 combines with J gene TRBJ1-2; 8 positions match TRBD1. The specimen sequenced was memory CD4+ T cells sorted from blood. Subset noted: CD45RA-negative fraction. The source is a man between 18 and 29 years old in good health. This CDR3 reads CASSLQGAPNYGYTF. The CDR3 bases are TGTGCCAGCAGTCTCCAGGGGGCACCGAACTATGGCTACACCTTC.